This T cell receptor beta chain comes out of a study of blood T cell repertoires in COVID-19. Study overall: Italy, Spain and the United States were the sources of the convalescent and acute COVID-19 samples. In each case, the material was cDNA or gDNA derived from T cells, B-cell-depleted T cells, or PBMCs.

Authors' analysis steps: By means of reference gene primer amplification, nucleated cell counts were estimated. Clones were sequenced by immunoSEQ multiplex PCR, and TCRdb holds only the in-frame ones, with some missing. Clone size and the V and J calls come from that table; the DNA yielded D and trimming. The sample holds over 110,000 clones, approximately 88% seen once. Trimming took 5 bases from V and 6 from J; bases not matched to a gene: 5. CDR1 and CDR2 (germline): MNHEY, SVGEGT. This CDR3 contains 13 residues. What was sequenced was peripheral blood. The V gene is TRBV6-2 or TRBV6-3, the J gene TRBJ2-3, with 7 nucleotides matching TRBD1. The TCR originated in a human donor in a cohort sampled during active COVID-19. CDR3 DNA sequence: TGTGCCAGCAGTACCGGGACAGCTGATACGCAGTATTTT. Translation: CASSTGTADTQYF.